The rows below give T cell receptor beta chains drawn from one sample of a study of breast tumors, draining lymph nodes, adjacent tissues. MiXCR, run by TCRdb on the multiplex PCR reads, gives a single entry per CDR3 protein. The sample yields 83,000 or so distinct CDR3 sequences, about 20% seen once. The sample was axillary lymph node tissue. Receptor source: a female donor with breast cancer. Some clones in this sample may be carry-over from other donors' samples. The CDR3 runs from the conserved cysteine through the conserved F or W. The order of the fields is V gene, CDR3 protein.

TRBV5-5,CASSLVWSGPSTDTQYF
TRBV12-3/TRBV12-4,CASRAGTSYEQYF
TRBV20-1,CSARAVTGGFYNEQFF
TRBV12-3/TRBV12-4,CASSRAGAAGGLFF
TRBV20-1,CSARDLTGLAYTF
TRBV19,CASSTLLPPYEQYF
TRBV7-6,CASSSGTDTDTQYF
TRBV12-3/TRBV12-4,CASSRMAPDTQYF
TRBV5-4,CASSARGANIQYF
TRBV19,CASSPLGGLNEKLFF
TRBV5-1,CASSPNGPSSGNTIYF
TRBV7-6,CASSLRTGKETQYF
TRBV6-1,CASRKDRGTHGYTF
TRBV15,CTTSRGTVSYEQYF
TRBV9,CASSVGTINTGELFF
TRBV2,CASRALPSGRATDTQYF
TRBV6-1,CASRNPGQGSYEQYF
TRBV6-1,CASNIVRSDTQYF
TRBV7-8,CASSPGAGNTIYF
TRBV12-1,CASSLDREPNQPQHF
TRBV5-6,CASSFLPLATTTTNTGELFF
TRBV28,CASTPIGDRAYNEQFF
TRBV7-8,CASSLYPRGAEGSYGYTF
TRBV5-4,CASSLGTSRFYEQYF
TRBV7-3,CASSRDPNSYNEQFF
TRBV3-1,CASSQNRGVEQFF
TRBV11-2,CASGQGQLRHSPLHF
TRBV6-5,CASSYSREYGYTF
TRBV20-1,CGWEGTPAGETQYF
TRBV6-1,CASSDRTSPRNYGYTF
TRBV6-1,CASSEAGGRFDEQFF
TRBV5-1,CASSFNQGDEQYF
TRBV3-1,CASSQGRTSPRGGTQYF
TRBV27,CASSAGTGGVKSPLHF
TRBV4-1,CASSPGRGLQETQYF
TRBV5-6,CASSSGSRETQYF
TRBV7-9,CASSLGTGGETQYF
TRBV10-2,CASMEQGGNVLTF
TRBV5-4,CASGGPSTDTQYF
TRBV6-2/TRBV6-3,CASSDGGLRTDTQYF
TRBV3-1,CASSSSTSGRGGEQFF
TRBV9,CASSVEGREMETQYF
TRBV5-1,CASSLDLTGVLGPYEQYF
TRBV7-2,CASSLGRQGGGYTF
TRBV9,CASSVGDGDEQFF
TRBV5-6,CASSLSSVYEQYF
TRBV28,CASSLYSWHQGDQPQHF
TRBV3-1,CASSQTGFGSLIADTQYF
TRBV7-9,CASSPPVGGLIPGELFF